What follows are 28 T cell receptor beta chains derived from one specimen sequenced in a study of T-cell reconstitution after alpha-beta-depleted transplantation in children. During its preparation, the TCRbeta library received unique molecular identifiers. TCRdb called the PCR reads again in MiXCR, with one record for every CDR3 protein. The sample carries hundreds of thousands of distinct CDR3 sequences, under 15% recorded once. Sequencing used PBMCs, mostly from graft donor cells, obtained 360 days after TCRalphabeta/CD19-depleted stem cell transplant. Source of these receptors: a male patient under 18 who had a stem cell transplant for acute myeloid leukemia, so the T cells may come from the graft donor.

This clonotype was detected ten times or more. This chain connects TRBV7-8 to TRBJ2-2, with TRBD2 as a possible D gene (7 bases). Germline CDR1 and CDR2: SGHVS and FQNEAQ. CDR3 length: 12 residues. Trimming cost V 6 bases and J 6 bases, with 8 bases left between them. CDR3 loop: CASRGGAGELFF. DNA of the CDR3: TGTGCCAGCAGAGGGGGGGCCGGGGAGCTGTTTTTT.

This clonotype was observed a handful of times. The chain carries TRBV6-1 and TRBJ2-7; D not certain. This CDR3 region has 14 residues. The V gene lost 5 bases and the J gene lost 7 bases, with 18 bases spanning the gap. Germline values: CDR1 MNHNS, CDR2 SASEGT. The CDR3 is CASSRTEPAGEQYF. The CDR3 nucleotides are TGTGCCAGCAGTCGTACGGAACCGGCAGGAGAGCAGTACTTC.

The chain couples TRBV20-1 to TRBJ2-7, with D perhaps TRBD1 (5 bases). V dropped 3 bases and J dropped 0 bases, with 9 bases sitting between them. CDR1 DFQATT and CDR2 SNEGSKA come from the germline V gene (reference sequence). The CDR3 sequence is 13 residues long. The CDR3 region has the DNA TGCAGTGCTAGGGGGCCGCGCTCCTACGAGCAGTACTTC. Protein sequence: CSARGPRSYEQYF.

This clonotype was detected only a few times. The chain uses TRBV6-5 and TRBJ2-7; D gene unclear. Trimming took 1 base from V and 4 from J, leaving 17 bases between them. In germline, CDR1 is MNHEY, CDR2 SVGAGI. The CDR3 runs 16 residues. This CDR3 is CASSYYGSGGNYEQYF. The CDR3 DNA reads as TGTGCCAGCAGTTACTACGGGTCGGGTGGCAATTACGAGCAGTACTTC.

In its sample, this clonotype was seen a few times. The chain carries TRBV28 and TRBJ2-5; possibly TRBD1 for D (6 bases). CDR3 size: 15 residues. The V end lost 8 bases, the J end lost 2 bases, and 18 bases lay between the germline ends. Looked up from germline, CDR1 is MDHEN and CDR2 is SYDVKM. This CDR3 is CASGLGARGQETQYF. The CDR3 nucleotides are TGTGCCAGCGGTCTGGGGGCCAGGGGTCAAGAGACCCAGTACTTC.

The V call is TRBV5-4, the J call TRBJ2-7; the match to TRBD2 covers 7 bases. The CDR3 sequence is 16 residues long. Germline values: CDR1 SGHNT, CDR2 YYREEE (reference sequence). With V trimmed by 4 bases and J by 0 bases, 10 bases remained unmatched. CDR3 sequence (DNA): TGTGCCAGCAGCCTAGAAACTAGCGCCAACTCCTACGAGCAGTACTTC. As protein: CASSLETSANSYEQYF.

The chain couples TRBV7-2 to TRBJ2-5, with D uncertain. The germline V gene encodes CDR1 SGHTA and CDR2 FQGNSA. Trimming cost V 1 base and J 7 bases, with 19 bases left between them. The CDR3 totals 16 residues. CDR3 residues: CASSLGTVHAWWTQYF. The CDR3, as DNA: TGTGCCAGCAGCTTAGGGACGGTGCACGCGTGGTGGACCCAGTACTTC. The variable domain in full, with the rest retrieved from reference TRBV7-2 and TRBJ2-5, is GAGVSQSPSNKVTEKGKDVELRCDPISGHTALYWYRQSLGQGLEFLIYFQGNSAPDKSGLPSDRFSAERTGGSVSTLTIQRTQQEDSAVYLCASSLGTVHAWWTQYFGPGTRLLVL.

This rearrangement joins TRBV28 to TRBJ1-1; D not resolved. The CDR3 totals 16 residues. V was pared by 6 bases and J by 1 base, with 18 bases between. Per the germline V gene, CDR1 is MDHEN and CDR2 is SYDVKM. In DNA, the CDR3 is TGTGCCAGCAGCCCCCGACGGTGGAGGACGAACACTGAAGCTTTCTTT. This codes for CASSPRRWRTNTEAFF.

This clonotype has only a few counts. The V gene is TRBV10-3, the J gene TRBJ1-5; D not resolved. Per the germline V gene, CDR1 is ENHRY and CDR2 is SYGVKD. Trimming left V 8 bases short and J 1 base short, with 6 bases between. The CDR3 contains 12 residues. The CDR3 nucleotides read TGTGCCATCTCGCCGAGCAATCAGCCCCAGCATTTT. It specifies CAISPSNQPQHF.

The sample holds a few counts of this clonotype. This rearrangement joins TRBV4-3 to TRBJ2-7, with 7 bases fitting TRBD1. There are 15 residues in the CDR3. From germline, CDR1 is LGHNA and CDR2 YSLEER. The J segment lost 0 bases and the V segment lost 4 bases, leaving 6 bases of the junction unmatched. The CDR3 DNA reads TGCGCCAGCAGCCGAACCGGGACAGCCTCCTACGAGCAGTACTTC. This codes for CASSRTGTASYEQYF.

The table lists this clonotype with a few counts. This chain joins TRBV7-9 and TRBJ2-3; D perhaps matches TRBD2 (5 bases). Germline V gene sequence: CDR1 SEHNR, CDR2 FQNEAQ (reference sequence). The length of the CDR3 is 14 residues. The V and J ends lost 4 bases and 5 bases respectively, with 13 bases between them. The CDR3 region has the DNA TGTGCCAGCAGCTCCCGGCTCGGAGGAGATACGCAGTATTTT. It translates to CASSSRLGGDTQYF.

The chain links TRBV6-5 to TRBJ1-4; D is uncertain. Germline-derived CDR1 and CDR2 are MNHEY and SVGAGI. Trimming removed 2 bases from V and 3 bases from J, with 10 bases in between. CDR3 length: 15 residues. The CDR3 nucleotides are TGTGCCAGCAGTTACGAAAGGAGGGCTAATGAAAAACTGTTTTTT. Translating it yields CASSYERRANEKLFF.

This clonotype was counted a few times. The chain recombines TRBV4-3 with TRBJ2-7; 10 bases are shared with TRBD1. Trimming at V came to 4 bases and at J to 3 bases, leaving 6 bases not matched to a gene. CDR1 and CDR2 (germline): LGHNA, YSLEER. The CDR3 length is 15 residues. CDR3: CASSPGQGSGYEQYF. DNA for the CDR3: TGCGCCAGCAGCCCGGGACAGGGGAGCGGCTACGAGCAGTACTTC.

This chain links TRBV5-1 with TRBJ1-1, with TRBD1 matching 7 bases. With 2 bases clipped from V and 1 base from J, the junction kept 5 bases outside the gene matches. There are 15 residues in the CDR3. Per the germline V gene, CDR1 is SGHRS and CDR2 is YFSETQ. CDR3 sequence: CASSLTGVGNTEAFF. Written as DNA, the CDR3 is TGCGCCAGCAGCTTAACAGGGGTAGGGAACACTGAAGCTTTCTTT.

This clonotype came up a few times. This sequence joins TRBV6-5 and TRBJ2-2; TRBD1 matches at 7 bases. The CDR3 is made up of 15 amino acids. V lost 2 bases, J lost 4 bases, and 4 bases stayed unmatched. Germline V gives CDR1 MNHEY, CDR2 SVGAGI. Here the CDR3 reads CASSYPDRATGELFF. The DNA of the CDR3 is TGTGCCAGCAGTTACCCCGACAGGGCCACCGGGGAGCTGTTTTTT.

The chain employs TRBV4-3 and TRBJ2-7; perhaps TRBD2 as D (5 bases). The CDR3 is made up of 13 amino acids. Between the trimmed V and J ends, which lost 1 base and 6 bases, there was a span of 10 bases. CDR1 is LGHNA and CDR2 is YSLEER in the germline V gene. The chain's CDR3 is CASSQGGMGEQYF. The CDR3 DNA reads TGCGCCAGCAGCCAAGGAGGGATGGGCGAGCAGTACTTC.

Many counts were recorded for this clonotype. The chain links TRBV3-1 to TRBJ2-3; no definite D call. Per germline, CDR1 LGHDT and CDR2 YNNKEL (reference sequence). The CDR3 has 16 residues. Deletions cut 2 bases from V and 0 bases from J, with 12 bases between. For the CDR3, the DNA is TGTGCCAGCAGCCAATTTGCGGCCGGAAGCACAGATACGCAGTATTTT. It yields the protein CASSQFAAGSTDTQYF.

The V and J genes are TRBV9 and TRBJ2-1; D may be TRBD2 (5 bases). The V gene's germline CDR1 is SGDLS and CDR2 YYNGEE. CDR3 length: 15 amino acids. With 0 bases removed from V and 4 bases from J, the gap between germline ends came to 11 bases. The CDR3 DNA reads TGTGCCAGCAGCGTAGTGGGCGGCGGGTACAATGAGCAGTTCTTC. It translates to CASSVVGGGYNEQFF.

The table lists this clonotype with a few counts. V usage is TRBV20-1 and J usage is TRBJ2-2; 9 positions agree with TRBD1. Germline V gene lookup returns CDR1 DFQATT and CDR2 SNEGSKA (reference sequence). The CDR3 extends over 14 amino acids. With 5 bases clipped from V and 1 base from J, the junction kept 2 bases outside the gene matches. The CDR3 spells CSADRGWNTGELFF. CDR3 in DNA: TGCAGTGCTGACAGGGGGTGGAACACCGGGGAGCTGTTTTTT.

There are a few counts of this clonotype. V and J are TRBV9 and TRBJ2-3; no firm D call. Germline V CDR1 and CDR2: SGDLS, YYNGEE. The CDR3 covers 15 residues. V lost 2 bases, J lost 2 bases, and 12 bases lay in between. The CDR3 spells CASSVDLVYTDTQYF. The CDR3 nucleotides read TGTGCCAGCAGCGTCGACCTAGTCTACACAGATACGCAGTATTTT.

There are many counts of this clonotype. The chain has TRBV7-2 and TRBJ2-1; 8 bases fit TRBD2. CDR3 length equals 12 residues. Trimming took 1 base from V and 13 from J; bases not matched to a gene: 3. Germline loops: CDR1 SGHTA, CDR2 FQGNSA. In DNA form, the CDR3 reads TGTGCCAGCAGCTTAGAACTAGCGGTTCAGTTCTTC. Its translation: CASSLELAVQFF.

CDR3 sequence: CASSSTLAGGSYNEQFF. The CDR3 nucleotides are TGTGCCAGCAGCTCTACTTTAGCGGGAGGGTCCTACAATGAGCAGTTCTTC. The chain is built from TRBV6-2 or TRBV6-3 and TRBJ2-1; the match to TRBD2 covers 11 bases. Germline values: CDR1 MNHEY, CDR2 SVGEGT. Losses at the gene ends were 6 bases for V and 1 base for J; bases not matched to a gene: 8. CDR3 length equals 17 residues.

In its sample, this clonotype was seen many times. The V gene is TRBV12-3 or TRBV12-4, the J gene TRBJ1-3; D unclear. The CDR3 spans 15 residues. With 1 base removed from V and 0 bases from J, the gap between germline ends came to 7 bases. The CDR3: CASSLDLSSGNTIYF. The CDR3 nucleotides read TGTGCCAGCAGTTTAGACCTCAGCTCTGGAAACACCATATATTTT.

This clonotype was recorded a few times. The gene calls are TRBV20-1 and TRBJ1-4; D unresolved. Germline V gene lookup returns CDR1 DFQATT and CDR2 SNEGSKA (reference sequence). This CDR3 contains 14 residues. Trimming shortened V by 1 base and J by 3 bases, and 9 bases separated the two germline ends. The CDR3 bases are TGCAGTGCTAGAGTGCCCGGGTCTAATGAAAAACTGTTTTTT. Encoded protein: CSARVPGSNEKLFF.

This clonotype was counted only a few times. The rearrangement joins TRBV28 to TRBJ1-2; TRBD1 is a possible D gene (5 bases). Between the trimmed V and J ends, which lost 4 bases and 6 bases, there was a span of 21 bases. CDR3 size: 16 residues. Germline CDR1 MDHEN, CDR2 SYDVKM. This CDR3 reads CASSSIRQSKHHGYTF. CDR3 DNA sequence: TGTGCCAGCAGTTCCATCCGACAGAGCAAACATCATGGCTACACCTTC.

The chain carries TRBV7-6 and TRBJ2-3; TRBD2 agrees at 10 bases. V shed 2 bases and J 4 bases; nucleotides not matched to a gene: 12. Germline loops: CDR1 SGHVS, CDR2 FNYEAQ. The CDR3 covers 18 residues. The CDR3 loop is CASSLPGSGRAGADTQYF. CDR3 nucleotides: TGTGCCAGCAGCTTACCCGGGAGCGGGAGGGCCGGGGCAGATACGCAGTATTTT. Full variable domain (remainder filled in from reference TRBV7-6 and TRBJ2-3): GAGVSQSPRYKVTKRGQDVALRCDPISGHVSLYWYRQALGQGPEFLTYFNYEAQQDKSGLPNDRFSAERPEGSISTLTIQRTEQRDSAMYRCASSLPGSGRAGADTQYFGPGTRLTVL.

On this clonotype itself: Possible read error: a much larger clone is one base away. The CDR3 carries no conserved terminal phenylalanine or tryptophan, so it likely arises from a read error. The chain has TRBV5-1 and TRBJ2-7, with unresolved D. This CDR3 has 14 amino acids. The germline V gene has CDR1 SGHRS and CDR2 YFSETQ. The V end lost 3 bases, the J end lost 0 bases, and 10 bases lay between the germline ends. The CDR3 region has the DNA TGCGCCAGCAGCTGGGGTTCCGGCTCCTACGAGCAGTACTCC. This codes for CASSWGSGSYEQYS.

This clonotype has a count of ten or more. The rearrangement uses TRBV29-1 and TRBJ2-7; D uncertain. The germline V gene encodes CDR1 SQVTM and CDR2 ANQGSEA. The germline V and J ends were trimmed by 3 bases and 0 bases, with 15 bases remaining between them. CDR3 length: 15 amino acids. Here the CDR3 DNA reads TGCAGCGTTGAGGCCCGGGTTACTGCCTCCTACGAGCAGTACTTC. This codes for CSVEARVTASYEQYF.